These T cell receptor beta chains were read from a single sample in a study of cytomegalovirus exposure and HLA in healthy donors. Generated by immunoSEQ multiplex PCR, the TCRdb table keeps only in-frame clones and is missing some. The sample gives 150,000 to 200,000 clones, over 60% of which show up once; roughly 1.6% is in the top ten. Sequences were obtained from PBMCs. These TCRs come from a man younger than 35 in good health and CMV-seronegative. CDR3s include the opening cysteine and the closing phenylalanine or tryptophan. The D gene is left open where the match is weak. Rows give clone size only sometimes, using once, few, many, or a class for an expanded clone.

CDR3 protein: CASSPGYQETQYF
CDR3 DNA: TGTGCCAGCAGCCCGGGGTACCAAGAGACCCAGTACTTC
J gene: TRBJ2-5
V gene: TRBV27
clone size: .
D gene: .

CDR3 protein: CASSYQRSSYNEQFF
CDR3 DNA: TGTGCCAGCAGTTACCAGCGGAGCTCCTACAATGAGCAGTTCTTC
J gene: TRBJ2-1
V gene: TRBV6-5
clone size: .
D gene: .

CDR3 protein: CASSPAGGGYEQYF
CDR3 DNA: TGTGCCAGCTCCCCGGCGGGGGGAGGGTACGAGCAGTACTTC
J gene: TRBJ2-7
V gene: TRBV27
clone size: .
D gene: TRBD2

CDR3 protein: CAIYTGVAGGTQYF
CDR3 DNA: TGTGCCATCTACACGGGGGTGGCGGGGGGGACGCAGTATTTT
J gene: TRBJ2-3
V gene: TRBV10-3
clone size: .
D gene: TRBD2

CDR3 protein: CASFYGQANSGANVLTF
CDR3 DNA: TGTGCCAGTTTCTACGGACAGGCTAACTCTGGGGCCAACGTCCTGACTTTC
J gene: TRBJ2-6
V gene: TRBV11-3
clone size: .
D gene: TRBD1

CDR3 protein: CASSGTEENEQFF
CDR3 DNA: TGTGCCAGCAGTGGTACGGAGGAGAATGAGCAGTTCTTC
J gene: TRBJ2-1
V gene: TRBV6-5
clone size: few
D gene: .

CDR3 protein: CASSIGGPNTDTQYF
CDR3 DNA: TGTGCCAGTAGTATAGGAGGTCCGAACACAGATACGCAGTATTTT
J gene: TRBJ2-3
V gene: TRBV19
clone size: .
D gene: .

CDR3 protein: CASSLLASYEQYF
CDR3 DNA: TGTGCCAGCAGCTTATTGGCAAGCTACGAGCAGTACTTC
J gene: TRBJ2-7
V gene: TRBV7-3
clone size: .
D gene: .

CDR3 protein: CASSVTGTYEQYF
CDR3 DNA: TGCGCCAGCTCGGTAACAGGTACCTACGAGCAGTACTTC
J gene: TRBJ2-7
V gene: TRBV5-1
clone size: .
D gene: .

CDR3 protein: CASSLVRGQGNSEAFF
CDR3 DNA: TGTGCCAGCAGCTTAGTAAGGGGACAGGGAAACTCTGAAGCTTTCTTT
J gene: TRBJ1-1
V gene: TRBV7-9
clone size: few
D gene: TRBD1

CDR3 protein: CAIRDSRNEQFF
CDR3 DNA: TGTGCCATCCGGGACAGCCGCAATGAGCAGTTCTTC
J gene: TRBJ2-1
V gene: TRBV10-3
clone size: once
D gene: TRBD1

CDR3 protein: CASSRRAGGFSTDTQYF
CDR3 DNA: TGTGCCAGCAGCCGTCGAGCGGGAGGATTTAGCACAGATACGCAGTATTTT
J gene: TRBJ2-3
V gene: TRBV13
clone size: .
D gene: TRBD2

CDR3 protein: CASSVVGLAGGFNTGELFF
CDR3 DNA: TGTGCCAGCAGCGTAGTCGGCCTAGCGGGAGGATTCAACACCGGGGAGCTGTTTTTT
J gene: TRBJ2-2
V gene: TRBV9
clone size: .
D gene: TRBD2

CDR3 protein: CASSLRRNQPQHF
CDR3 DNA: TGTGCCAGCAGTTTGCGGAGAAATCAGCCCCAGCATTTT
J gene: TRBJ1-5
V gene: TRBV27
clone size: .
D gene: .

CDR3 protein: CASSFGQGVLEAFF
CDR3 DNA: TGTGCCAGCAGTTTTGGACAGGGCGTCCTTGAAGCTTTCTTT
J gene: TRBJ1-1
V gene: TRBV27
clone size: .
D gene: TRBD1

CDR3 protein: CASSFPGLAYEQYF
CDR3 DNA: TGTGCCAGCAGCTTCCCCGGGTTGGCCTACGAGCAGTACTTC
J gene: TRBJ2-7
V gene: TRBV5-6
clone size: .
D gene: .

CDR3 protein: CASSWTGQGETQYF
CDR3 DNA: TGTGCCAGCAGCTGGACAGGGCAGGGAGAGACCCAGTACTTC
J gene: TRBJ2-5
V gene: TRBV5-4
clone size: .
D gene: TRBD1

CDR3 protein: CASSLKSVAYGYTF
CDR3 DNA: TGTGCCAGCAGCCTAAAGAGCGTAGCCTATGGCTACACCTTC
J gene: TRBJ1-2
V gene: TRBV6-1
clone size: .
D gene: .

CDR3 protein: CASSLEGVRGGNQPQHF
CDR3 DNA: TGTGCCAGCAGCTTAGAGGGGGTTCGGGGGGGCAATCAGCCCCAGCATTTT
J gene: TRBJ1-5
V gene: TRBV11-2
clone size: .
D gene: .

CDR3 protein: CASGGTVYGYTF
CDR3 DNA: TGTGCCAGCGGAGGGACAGTCTATGGCTACACCTTC
J gene: TRBJ1-2
V gene: TRBV27
clone size: .
D gene: TRBD1

CDR3 protein: CSVVSSGGTEAFF
CDR3 DNA: TGCAGCGTTGTATCGTCAGGGGGAACTGAAGCTTTCTTT
J gene: TRBJ1-1
V gene: TRBV29-1
clone size: .
D gene: TRBD1

CDR3 protein: CASSLETVNSPLHF
CDR3 DNA: TGCGCCAGCAGCTTGGAAACAGTTAATTCACCCCTCCACTTT
J gene: TRBJ1-6
V gene: TRBV5-1
clone size: .
D gene: .

CDR3 protein: CASGGRYGETQYF
CDR3 DNA: TGTGCCAGCGGGGGGAGGTACGGAGAGACCCAGTACTTC
J gene: TRBJ2-5
V gene: TRBV6-4
clone size: once
D gene: .

CDR3 protein: CASSVTGVGTEAFF
CDR3 DNA: TGTGCCAGCAGTGTCACAGGGGTGGGCACTGAAGCTTTCTTT
J gene: TRBJ1-1
V gene: TRBV25-1
clone size: .
D gene: TRBD1

CDR3 protein: CASSFSGLAGGKGQFF
CDR3 DNA: TGTGCCAGCAGTTTTTCGGGACTAGCGGGAGGGAAGGGGCAGTTCTTC
J gene: TRBJ2-1
V gene: TRBV28
clone size: .
D gene: TRBD2

CDR3 protein: CASSVLAGEGYEQYF
CDR3 DNA: TGTGCCAGCAGCGTTCTAGCGGGAGAAGGCTACGAGCAGTACTTC
J gene: TRBJ2-7
V gene: TRBV5-6
clone size: .
D gene: TRBD2

CDR3 protein: CASSLFRTYEQYF
CDR3 DNA: TGTGCCAGCAGTTTATTCAGGACCTACGAGCAGTACTTC
J gene: TRBJ2-7
V gene: TRBV28
clone size: .
D gene: .

CDR3 protein: CASSVRGQGGHEQYF
CDR3 DNA: TGTGCCAGCAGTGTTAGGGGACAGGGTGGTCACGAGCAGTACTTC
J gene: TRBJ2-7
V gene: TRBV2
clone size: .
D gene: TRBD1

CDR3 protein: CASSKTRVGSYNEQFF
CDR3 DNA: TGTGCCAGCAGTAAAACCAGGGTTGGCTCCTACAATGAGCAGTTCTTC
J gene: TRBJ2-1
V gene: TRBV7-2
clone size: .
D gene: .

CDR3 protein: CATSGGAGRGGTEAFF
CDR3 DNA: TGTGCCACCAGCGGGGGGGCAGGGAGGGGTGGCACTGAAGCTTTCTTT
J gene: TRBJ1-1
V gene: TRBV15
clone size: .
D gene: .

CDR3 protein: CASRPRGPSYNEQFF
CDR3 DNA: TGTGCCAGCAGGCCCAGGGGGCCCTCCTACAATGAGCAGTTCTTC
J gene: TRBJ2-1
V gene: TRBV27
clone size: few
D gene: TRBD1

CDR3 protein: CASSPTAGTGAYEQYF
CDR3 DNA: TGTGCCAGCAGCCCCACGGCCGGGACAGGGGCGTACGAGCAGTACTTC
J gene: TRBJ2-7
V gene: TRBV5-4
clone size: .
D gene: TRBD1

CDR3 protein: CATSRDRAGRVAGELFF
CDR3 DNA: TGTGCCACCAGCAGAGATCGGGCAGGGCGTGTGGCCGGGGAGCTGTTTTTT
J gene: TRBJ2-2
V gene: TRBV15
clone size: few
D gene: .

CDR3 protein: CASSVGTVTHYGYTF
CDR3 DNA: TGTGCCAGCAGCGTAGGGACAGTCACCCACTATGGCTACACCTTC
J gene: TRBJ1-2
V gene: TRBV9
clone size: .
D gene: .

CDR3 protein: CAFGFGDYGYTF
CDR3 DNA: TGTGCCTTTGGGTTCGGGGACTATGGCTACACCTTC
J gene: TRBJ1-2
V gene: TRBV30
clone size: .
D gene: .

CDR3 protein: CAITGNYGYTF
CDR3 DNA: TGTGCCATAACAGGCAACTATGGCTACACCTTC
J gene: TRBJ1-2
V gene: TRBV28
clone size: .
D gene: .

CDR3 protein: CASSRDDRVWVETQYF
CDR3 DNA: TGTGCCAGCTCAAGGGATGACAGGGTATGGGTTGAGACCCAGTACTTC
J gene: TRBJ2-5
V gene: TRBV18
clone size: .
D gene: TRBD1

CDR3 protein: CASSGGGMAEAFF
CDR3 DNA: TGTGCCAGCAGTGGGGGGGGGATGGCTGAAGCTTTCTTT
J gene: TRBJ1-1
V gene: TRBV6-6
clone size: .
D gene: .

CDR3 protein: CASSWGQGPTGELFF
CDR3 DNA: TGCGCCAGCAGCTGGGGACAGGGACCCACCGGGGAGCTGTTTTTT
J gene: TRBJ2-2
V gene: TRBV5-1
clone size: once
D gene: TRBD1

CDR3 protein: CASSQDQTSGGGGETQYF
CDR3 DNA: TGTGCCAGCAGCCAAGATCAGACTAGCGGGGGGGGTGGAGAGACCCAGTACTTC
J gene: TRBJ2-5
V gene: TRBV4-2
clone size: .
D gene: TRBD2

CDR3 protein: CSVEAGYTGELFF
CDR3 DNA: TGCAGCGTTGAGGCAGGGTATACCGGGGAGCTGTTTTTT
J gene: TRBJ2-2
V gene: TRBV29-1
clone size: .
D gene: .

CDR3 protein: CASSVDGGGTIYF
CDR3 DNA: TGTGCCAGCAGCGTAGACGGGGGGGGGACCATATATTTT
J gene: TRBJ1-3
V gene: TRBV9
clone size: .
D gene: .

CDR3 protein: CAISESEASPYTF
CDR3 DNA: TGTGCCATCAGTGAGTCCGAGGCGAGTCCCTACACCTTC
J gene: TRBJ1-2
V gene: TRBV10-3
clone size: .
D gene: .

CDR3 protein: CASSELHSGTGELFF
CDR3 DNA: TGTGCCAGCAGTGAGTTGCACTCGGGAACCGGGGAGCTGTTTTTT
J gene: TRBJ2-2
V gene: TRBV2
clone size: .
D gene: .

CDR3 protein: CASSSRTGWKQYF
CDR3 DNA: TGTGCCAGCAGCTCAAGGACAGGGTGGAAGCAGTACTTC
J gene: TRBJ2-7
V gene: TRBV7-8
clone size: .
D gene: TRBD1

CDR3 protein: CASHRKGDLSGANVLTF
CDR3 DNA: TGTGCCAGCCACCGGAAAGGAGACCTCTCTGGGGCCAACGTCCTGACTTTC
J gene: TRBJ2-6
V gene: TRBV7-9
clone size: .
D gene: .

CDR3 protein: CASSFNVRNSPLHF
CDR3 DNA: TGTGCCAGCAGTTTCAATGTCCGGAATTCACCCCTCCACTTT
J gene: TRBJ1-6
V gene: TRBV28
clone size: .
D gene: .